Each of the 13 T cell receptor beta chains below was sequenced from the same sample in a study of human T cells and chemical hapten exposure. TCRdb re-analysed the RACE reads in MiXCR, keeping a single row per CDR3 protein. The sample shows some 97,000 distinct CDR3 sequences, around a quarter of them seen only once. Regarding time point: patch test 3, about 24 weeks after DPC sensitization. The treatment is: therapeutic diphenylcyclopropenone sensitization with weekly scalp DPC. The material sequenced was whole blood, taken in connection with sensitization to the hapten diphenylcyclopropenone (DPC). Receptors originate from a man in his forties with alopecia areata. Some clones in this sample may be carry-over from other donors' samples.

This sequence joins TRBV7-9 and TRBJ2-7; 7 positions match TRBD2. The CDR3 totals 16 residues. V lost 3 bases, J lost 6 bases, and 14 bases stayed unmatched. The germline V gene encodes CDR1 SEHNR and CDR2 FQNEAQ (reference sequence). Here the CDR3 DNA reads TGTGCCAGCAGCTTTGTTCCGGGACTAACACCTCCCGAGCAGTACTTC. Translated: CASSFVPGLTPPEQYF.

Ten or more counts support this clonotype. V and J are TRBV7-3 and TRBJ2-1; D gene uncertain. Germline CDR1 is SGHTA and CDR2 is FQGTGA. The germline V and J ends were trimmed by 6 bases and 8 bases, with 14 bases remaining between them. CDR3 length: 13 amino acids. The CDR3 loop reads CASRGPRTDEQFF. In nucleotides, the CDR3 is TGTGCCAGCAGGGGCCCCAGGACCGATGAGCAGTTCTTC.

The chain links TRBV6-2 or TRBV6-3 to TRBJ2-7; tentatively, D is TRBD1 (6 bases). Trimming shortened V by 4 bases and J by 0 bases, and 16 bases separated the two germline ends. CDR3 size: 16 residues. Germline CDR1 reads MNHEY; CDR2 reads SVGEGT. The chain's CDR3 is CASSSIRQDLSYEQYF. The CDR3 DNA reads TGTGCCAGCAGTTCAATCCGACAGGACCTCTCCTACGAGCAGTACTTC.

This chain links TRBV29-1 with TRBJ2-3, with a possible D match to TRBD1 (6 bases). This CDR3 has 12 amino acids. The germline V and J ends were trimmed by 4 bases and 6 bases, with 11 bases remaining between them. CDR1 SQVTM and CDR2 ANQGSEA come from the germline V gene. CDR3 sequence: CSVGTASDTQYF. In nucleotides, the CDR3 is TGCAGCGTTGGGACAGCCTCTGATACGCAGTATTTT.

The chain has TRBV27 and TRBJ1-5; D call uncertain. Germline-derived CDR1 and CDR2 are MNHEY and SMNVEV (reference sequence). V was shortened by 2 bases and J by 7 bases, with 6 bases between the two germline ends. There are 12 residues in the CDR3. CDR3 DNA: TGTGCCAGCAGTTTAGCGGGGCAGCCCCAGCATTTT. Translated: CASSLAGQPQHF.

The genes are TRBV4-2 and TRBJ2-3, with 10 bases aligning to TRBD2. The CDR3 extends over 18 amino acids. Germline CDR1 and CDR2: LGHNA and YNFKEQ. The trim removed 0 bases at V and 1 base at J, leaving 7 bases unmatched. The CDR3 here is CASSQDLSSGRGTDTQYF. The CDR3 DNA is TGTGCCAGCAGCCAAGATCTTTCCAGCGGGAGGGGCACAGATACGCAGTATTTT.

The chain is built from TRBV20-1 and TRBJ2-3; TRBD2 matches 13 bases. CDR3 length equals 15 residues. V lost 5 bases, J lost 5 bases, and 7 bases stayed unmatched. Germline CDR1 DFQATT, CDR2 SNEGSKA (reference sequence). The CDR3: CSAPLLAGGGDTQYF. Written as DNA, the CDR3 is TGCAGTGCTCCCCTACTAGCGGGGGGGGGAGATACGCAGTATTTT.

V gene TRBV2 combines with J gene TRBJ2-2; a possible D gene is TRBD2 (5 bases). Germline lookup yields CDR1 SNHLY and CDR2 FYNNEI. The CDR3 consists of 15 residues. Trimming cost V 6 bases and J 11 bases, with 22 bases left between them. Here the CDR3 DNA reads TGTGCCAGCAGCGGCGGACTGTCCCAGGTCCCAGAGCTGTTTTTT. Protein: CASSGGLSQVPELFF.

This chain joins TRBV2 and TRBJ1-2; TRBD1 aligns across 8 bases. Losses at the gene ends were 7 bases for V and 3 bases for J; bases not matched to a gene: 4. The CDR3 loop spans 13 amino acids. The germline V gene encodes CDR1 SNHLY and CDR2 FYNNEI. The CDR3 DNA follows: TGTGCCAGCACAAAGACAGGGGACTATGGCTACACCTTC. It translates to CASTKTGDYGYTF.

The chain is built from TRBV7-9 and TRBJ2-5; 7 bases line up with TRBD2. V was pared by 6 bases and J by 5 bases, with 15 bases of the junction left unmatched. This CDR3 comprises 16 residues. Germline assignment: CDR1 SEHNR and CDR2 FQNEAQ (reference sequence). Here the CDR3 reads CASRVSGTNNGETQYF. The DNA of the CDR3 is TGTGCCAGCAGGGTCAGCGGGACTAACAACGGGGAGACCCAGTACTTC.

This clonotype was seen a few times. The chain combines TRBV7-6 with TRBJ2-2; TRBD2 agrees at 7 bases. J gave up 6 bases and V 5 bases, and 9 bases lay outside the gene matches. The CDR3 loop spans 15 amino acids. Germline CDR1 reads SGHVS; CDR2 reads FNYEAQ. The CDR3 is CASSNSGPPAGELFF. CDR3 DNA: TGTGCCAGCAGCAATAGCGGGCCCCCAGCCGGGGAGCTGTTTTTT. The variable domain in full, with the rest retrieved from reference TRBV7-6 and TRBJ2-2, is GAGVSQSPRYKVTKRGQDVALRCDPISGHVSLYWYRQALGQGPEFLTYFNYEAQQDKSGLPNDRFSAERPEGSISTLTIQRTEQRDSAMYRCASSNSGPPAGELFFGEGSRLTVL.

CDR3 in DNA: TGTGCCAGCAGGGCGAACAAGGCTTCACCCCTCCACTTT. Residues: CASRANKASPLHF. The chain recombines TRBV28 with TRBJ1-6; D ambiguous. Germline V gene data show CDR1 as MDHEN and CDR2 as SYDVKM. The CDR3 spans 13 residues. Deletions cut 6 bases from V and 9 bases from J, with 12 bases between. The variable domain in full, with the rest retrieved from reference TRBV28 and TRBJ1-6, is DVKVTQSSRYLVKRTGEKVFLECVQDMDHENMFWYRQDPGLGLRLIYFSYDVKMKEKGDIPEGYSVSREKKERFSLILESASTNQTSMYLCASRANKASPLHFGNGTRLTVT.

This clonotype occurred a few times. V gene TRBV7-8 combines with J gene TRBJ2-1, with TRBD2 matching 10 bases. The germline V gene encodes CDR1 SGHVS and CDR2 FQNEAQ. The CDR3 is made up of 15 amino acids. V lost 4 bases to trimming and J lost 6 bases; unmatched junction nucleotides: 6. The CDR3 loop is CASSSGLAVTNEQFF. DNA for the CDR3: TGTGCCAGCAGCTCTGGACTAGCGGTCACCAATGAGCAGTTCTTC.